This record covers a single T cell receptor (beta chain). Per the original methods: From reference gene primer amplification, estimates of nucleated cell counts were derived. The protocol was immunoSEQ multiplex PCR, while the TCRdb copy is restricted to in-frame clones and leaves out a portion. Clone size and V and J calls were adopted from that table, with D and trimming inferred from the DNA. The sample consists of over 200,000 clones, approximately 88% of them appearing once. The sample belongs to a study of blood T cell repertoires in COVID-19. For the study at large: Researchers got acute and convalescent COVID-19 samples from the United States, Italy and Spain. PBMCs, B-cell-depleted T cells, or T cells provided the cDNA or gDNA that made up the material.

CDR1 is GTSNPN and CDR2 is SVGIG in the germline V gene (reference sequence). Losses at the gene ends were 2 bases for V and 6 bases for J; bases not matched to a gene: 6. This CDR3 contains 13 residues. This receptor was taken from a human donor in a cohort sampled during active COVID-19. The chain uses TRBV30 and TRBJ1-1; 7 nucleotides agree with TRBD1. Sequenced: peripheral blood. Written as DNA, the CDR3 is TGTGCCTGGAGTTTCGGACAGGCGGCTGAAGCTTTCTTT. It codes for CAWSFGQAAEAFF.